The 18 T cell receptor beta chains below all came from one sample that was sequenced in a study of long-term antiretroviral therapy in people with HIV. Sequencing relied on immunoSEQ assay v3.0, run at survey level. Repertoires were generated with immunoSEQ multiplex PCR, while TCRdb's copy carries only in-frame clones and drops some. The sample contains tens of thousands of clones, around 82% of which appear only once. The source material was unsorted PBMCs, sampled 1.5 years after starting antiretroviral therapy. The receptors were sampled from a man aged 25 to 40 with HIV.

This chain uses TRBV27 with TRBJ1-3, with D perhaps TRBD1 (5 bases). The CDR3 spans 14 residues. Germline V gene data show CDR1 as MNHEY and CDR2 as SMNVEV (reference sequence). Trimming left V 2 bases short and J 2 bases short, with 7 bases between. The CDR3 coding sequence is TGTGCCAGCAGTTTAGGGGCAGCTGGAAACACCATATATTTT. As protein: CASSLGAAGNTIYF.

J is TRBJ2-5 and V is TRBV5-1, with 11 bases identical to TRBD1. The CDR3 consists of 15 residues. Germline V lookup: CDR1 SGHRS, CDR2 YFSETQ. V dropped 0 bases and J dropped 5; count of bases not matched to a gene: 3. The CDR3 bases are TGCGCCAGCAGCTTGGGGACAGGGGGCGAGGAGACCCAGTACTTC. Translated: CASSLGTGGEETQYF.

The gene calls are TRBV30 and TRBJ1-2, with a tentative D call TRBD1 (5 bases). V lost 5 bases to trimming and J lost 8 bases, with 12 bases between them. The CDR3 extends over 11 amino acids. CDR1 is GTSNPN and CDR2 is SVGIG in the germline V gene (reference sequence). This CDR3 is CAWGPEGGYTF. CDR3 coding DNA: TGTGCCTGGGGCCCCGAGGGGGGCTACACCTTC.

The V and J genes are TRBV6-1 and TRBJ2-3; TRBD1 aligns across 7 bases. CDR1 is MNHNS, CDR2 SASEGT, per germline. There are 15 residues in the CDR3. The trim removed 2 bases at V and 6 bases at J, leaving 8 bases unmatched. The CDR3 is CASSEPGQVPDTQYF. CDR3 DNA sequence: TGTGCCAGCAGTGAACCCGGACAGGTCCCTGATACGCAGTATTTT.

The chain couples TRBV28 to TRBJ2-5; D may be TRBD1 (5 bases). The CDR3 contains 17 residues. The V end was cut by 5 bases, the J end by 2 bases, with 21 bases between. Germline V gives CDR1 MDHEN, CDR2 SYDVKM. The CDR3 DNA reads as TGTGCCAGCAGTCCCCTTAGTGACAGTTTGCGGCAAGAGACCCAGTACTTC. Its protein product is CASSPLSDSLRQETQYF.

The chain has TRBV7-2 and TRBJ1-6; unclear D gene. In germline, CDR1 is SGHTA, CDR2 FQGNSA. This CDR3 has 12 residues. Trimming stripped 2 bases from V and 6 bases from J, with 2 bases between. This chain's CDR3 is CASSLSNSPLHF. In DNA form, the CDR3 reads TGTGCCAGCAGCTTAAGTAATTCACCCCTCCACTTT.

The genes are TRBV20-1 and TRBJ2-3; TRBD2 might be the D (5 bases). The CDR3 has 11 residues. With 3 bases removed from V and 4 bases from J, the gap between germline ends came to 5 bases. Germline values: CDR1 DFQATT, CDR2 SNEGSKA (reference sequence). CDR3 in amino acids: CSASSADTQYF. In DNA, the CDR3 is TGCAGTGCTAGTAGCGCAGATACGCAGTATTTT.

CDR3 nucleotide sequence: TGTGCCAGCAGTTTTCGGGGGGGCAATTCACCCCTCCACTTT. This sequence encodes CASSFRGGNSPLHF. V gene TRBV27 combines with J gene TRBJ1-6, with D maybe TRBD1 (6 bases). CDR1 is MNHEY, CDR2 SMNVEV, per germline (reference sequence). Trimming cost V 3 bases and J 7 bases, with 10 bases left between them. The CDR3 sequence is 14 residues long.

The gene calls are TRBV30 and TRBJ2-1; D might be TRBD1 or TRBD2, each matching 5 bases. Trimming cost V 8 bases and J 8 bases, with 28 bases left between them. The germline gives CDR1 GTSNPN, CDR2 SVGIG (reference sequence). The CDR3 consists of 16 residues. The CDR3 DNA reads TGTGCCCTGGGGTTCTTCTTTCAAGCGGAAGGGGATGAGCAGTTCTTC. Protein product: CALGFFFQAEGDEQFF.

This clone came up a few times. The chain couples TRBV19 to TRBJ2-2, with unresolved D. Trimming pared 2 bases from V and 5 bases from J, leaving 6 bases between. The CDR3 loop spans 13 amino acids. Germline V lookup: CDR1 LNHDA, CDR2 SQIVND (reference sequence). CDR3 loop: CASSIIDTGELFF. CDR3 coding DNA: TGTGCCAGTAGTATAATCGATACCGGGGAGCTGTTTTTT.

The chain carries TRBV4-2 and TRBJ2-5; no reliable D call. Trimming stripped 0 bases from V and 1 base from J, with 6 bases between. This CDR3 contains 14 residues. CDR1 and CDR2 (germline): LGHNA, YNFKEQ. CDR3 DNA: TGTGCCAGCAGCCAAGAGGTCCGCCAAGAGACCCAGTACTTC. Its translation is CASSQEVRQETQYF.

J is TRBJ2-7 and V is TRBV4-1; possibly TRBD1 or TRBD2 for D (5 bases each). CDR3 size: 14 residues. Germline values: CDR1 MGHRA, CDR2 YSYEKL. Trimming cost V 2 bases and J 0 bases, with 8 bases left between them. The CDR3 bases are TGCGCCAGCAGCCAACGGGACGCCTCCTACGAGCAGTACTTC. Its protein product is CASSQRDASYEQYF.

The chain uses TRBV7-9 and TRBJ2-7; D perhaps matches TRBD1 (6 bases). The germline CDR1 and CDR2 sequences are SEHNR and FQNEAQ (reference sequence). The V end was cut by 0 bases, the J end by 3 bases, with 6 bases between. CDR3 length equals 13 residues. The CDR3 coding sequence is TGTGCCAGCAGCTTAGCGGGACACTACGAGCAGTACTTC. Encoded protein: CASSLAGHYEQYF.

The chain is built from TRBV6-1 and TRBJ1-6; a weak D match, TRBD1 (5 bases). V lost 6 bases and J 7 bases, leaving 16 bases between the germline ends. From germline, CDR1 is MNHNS and CDR2 SASEGT. CDR3 length: 15 residues. The CDR3 reads CASRERGVSNSPLHF. CDR3 DNA sequence: TGTGCCAGCAGGGAGCGAGGGGTATCGAATTCACCCCTCCACTTT.

The chain couples TRBV4-3 to TRBJ2-7, with 12 bases identical to TRBD2. CDR1 and CDR2 from the germline V gene are LGHNA and YSLEER. V shed 0 bases and J 4 bases; nucleotides not matched to a gene: 1. The CDR3 is made up of 15 amino acids. CDR3 region: CASSQDLAGGYEQYF. Here the CDR3 DNA reads TGCGCCAGCAGCCAAGACCTAGCGGGAGGGTACGAGCAGTACTTC.

In nucleotides, the CDR3 is TGCGCCAGCAGCTTGGTTTCTAGCGGCAATGAGCAGTTCTTC. Translated, it gives CASSLVSSGNEQFF. The chain recombines TRBV5-1 with TRBJ2-1, with 7 bases fitting TRBD2. CDR3 size: 14 residues. Trimming removed 0 bases from V and 6 bases from J; junction bases left unmatched: 3. The germline gives CDR1 SGHRS, CDR2 YFSETQ.

The genes are TRBV6-6 and TRBJ1-5; D possibly corresponds to TRBD1 (6 bases). CDR3 size: 16 residues. Trimming shortened V by 0 bases and J by 2 bases, and 11 bases separated the two germline ends. Germline assignment: CDR1 MNHNY and CDR2 SVGAGI (reference sequence). CDR3 nucleotide sequence: TGTGCCAGCAGTTACTCGGGGGGCGGTGGCAATCAGCCCCAGCATTTT. Its translation is CASSYSGGGGNQPQHF.

The chain couples TRBV6-1 to TRBJ1-1; D gene unclear. Per germline, CDR1 MNHNS and CDR2 SASEGT. This CDR3 is 14 amino acids long. V gave up 4 bases and J gave up 4 bases, with 13 bases separating them. CDR3 amino acids: CASSVREVATEAFF. Written as DNA, the CDR3 is TGTGCCAGCAGTGTGCGCGAGGTGGCCACTGAAGCTTTCTTT.